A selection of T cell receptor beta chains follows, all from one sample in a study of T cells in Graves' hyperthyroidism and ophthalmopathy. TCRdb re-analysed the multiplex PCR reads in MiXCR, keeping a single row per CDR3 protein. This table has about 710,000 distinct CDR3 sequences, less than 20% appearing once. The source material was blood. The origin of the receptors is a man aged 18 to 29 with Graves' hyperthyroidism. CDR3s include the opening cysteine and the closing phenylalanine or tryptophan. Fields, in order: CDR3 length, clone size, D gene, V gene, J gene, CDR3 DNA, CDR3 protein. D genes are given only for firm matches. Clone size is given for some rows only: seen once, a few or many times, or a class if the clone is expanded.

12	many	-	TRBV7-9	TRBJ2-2	TGTGCCAGCAGTTCCTCCCGGACGGAGCTGTTTTTT	CASSSSRTELFF
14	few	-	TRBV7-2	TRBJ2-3	TGTGCCAGCAGCTTGCGGACCCGCCGGGATACGCAGTATTTT	CASSLRTRRDTQYF
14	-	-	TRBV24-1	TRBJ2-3	TGTGCCACCAGTGACTCACCTCTTTTGGATACGCAGTATTTT	CATSDSPLLDTQYF
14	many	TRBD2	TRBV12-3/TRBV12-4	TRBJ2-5	TGTGCCAGCAGACTAGGGACTAGCTATGAGACCCAGTACTTC	CASRLGTSYETQYF
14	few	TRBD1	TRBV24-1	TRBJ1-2	TGTGCCACCAGTGATTTGACAGGGGACTATGGCTACACCTTC	CATSDLTGDYGYTF
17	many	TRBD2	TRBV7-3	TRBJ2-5	TGTGCCAGCAGACTAACGTCATCGGCTCAGGGAGGGGAGACCCAGTACTTC	CASRLTSSAQGGETQYF
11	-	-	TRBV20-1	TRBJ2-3	TGCACGTCCGGGCGGGGAGATACGCAGTATTTT	CTSGRGDTQYF
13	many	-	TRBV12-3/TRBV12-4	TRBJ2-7	TGTGCCAGCAGTCGAGCGGGCTCCTACGAGCAGTACTTC	CASSRAGSYEQYF
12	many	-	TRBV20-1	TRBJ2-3	TGCAGTGCTAGAGTCGTAGCAGATACGCAGTATTTT	CSARVVADTQYF
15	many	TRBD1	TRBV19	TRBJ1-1	TGTGCCAGTAGTAGCGGACAGGGACCAGGTCCTGAAGCTTTCTTT	CASSSGQGPGPEAFF
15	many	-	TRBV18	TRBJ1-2	TGTGCCAGCTCACCAACGAAGGCCCCTAACTATGGCTACACCTTC	CASSPTKAPNYGYTF
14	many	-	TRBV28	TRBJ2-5	TGTGCCAGCCTCCCGGGACAACCTGCGGAGACCCAGTACTTC	CASLPGQPAETQYF
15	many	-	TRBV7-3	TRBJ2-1	TGTGCCAGCAGCTTGGGGGTGGGATCCTACAATGAGCAGTTCTTC	CASSLGVGSYNEQFF
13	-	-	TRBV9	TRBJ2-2	TGTGCCAGCAGCGTAGTAACGGCCGGGGAGCTGTTTTTT	CASSVVTAGELFF
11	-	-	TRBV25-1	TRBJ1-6	TGTGCCAGCAGTGGCGGTGGGGCCCTCCACTTT	CASSGGGALHF
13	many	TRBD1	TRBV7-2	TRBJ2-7	TGTGCCAGCAGTCTGGGACAGGTCACCGAGCAGTACTTC	CASSLGQVTEQYF
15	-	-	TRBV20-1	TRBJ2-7	TGCAGTGCTAGAGGTGGAGAGGTCCTCTTCTACGAGCAGTACTTC	CSARGGEVLFYEQYF
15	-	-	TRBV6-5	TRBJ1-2	TGTGCCAGCAGTTCCCGGGACACGATTAACTATGGCTACACCTTC	CASSSRDTINYGYTF
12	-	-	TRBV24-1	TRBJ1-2	TGTGCCACCAGCGCAGACGGATATGGCTACACCTTC	CATSADGYGYTF
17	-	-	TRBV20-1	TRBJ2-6	TGCAGTGCTAGAGGCCTCCCCTCGAGCTCTGGGGCCAACGTCCTGACTTTC	CSARGLPSSSGANVLTF
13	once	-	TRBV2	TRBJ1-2	TGTGCCAGCAGTGGTGCAGGTAACTATGGCTACACCTTC	CASSGAGNYGYTF
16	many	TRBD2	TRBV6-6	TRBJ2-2	TGTGCCAGCAGTTACGCCCGGGAGGGCCGGGGCGGGGAGCTGTTTTTT	CASSYAREGRGGELFF
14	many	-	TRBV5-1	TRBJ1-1	TGCGCCAGCAGCCCAGGGTATCGAAACACTGAAGCTTTCTTT	CASSPGYRNTEAFF
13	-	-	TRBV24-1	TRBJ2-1	TGTGCCACCAGTCCATGGGGGAACAATGAGCAGTTCTTC	CATSPWGNNEQFF
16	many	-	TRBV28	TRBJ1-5	TGTGCCAGCAGTCCCCGGGACCGCATTAGCAATCAGCCCCAGCATTTT	CASSPRDRISNQPQHF
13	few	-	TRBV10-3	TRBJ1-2	TGTGCCATCAGTGCCCCCAGGGACTCAGGCTACACCTTC	CAISAPRDSGYTF
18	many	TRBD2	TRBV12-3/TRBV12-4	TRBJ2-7	TGTGCCAGCAGTTGGACCGGGACTAGCGGAAGTCGGTTCTACGAGCAGTACTTC	CASSWTGTSGSRFYEQYF
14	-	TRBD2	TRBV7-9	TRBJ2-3	TGTGCCAGCAACGGGAGGGCCCTCACAGATACGCAGTATTTT	CASNGRALTDTQYF
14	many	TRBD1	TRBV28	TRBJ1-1	TGTGCCAGCAGTTTACCAGGGGGCCGTAATGAAGCTTTCTTT	CASSLPGGRNEAFF
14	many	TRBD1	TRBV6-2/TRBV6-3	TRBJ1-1	TGTGCCAGCAACTGGGGACAGCAGAACACTGAAGCTTTCTTT	CASNWGQQNTEAFF
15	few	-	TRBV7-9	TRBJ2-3	TGTGCCAGCAGCCCCCCGGCGGCAGCCACAGATACGCAGTATTTT	CASSPPAAATDTQYF
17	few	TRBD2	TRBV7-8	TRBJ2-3	TGTGCCAGCAGCTCGTCCGGGACTAGCTGGTCGAGAGATACGCAGTATTTT	CASSSSGTSWSRDTQYF
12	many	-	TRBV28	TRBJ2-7	TGTGCCACCTACTTTCAGACAGGCGAGCAGTACTTC	CATYFQTGEQYF
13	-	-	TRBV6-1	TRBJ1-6	TGTGCCAGCAGACGGGACGCTAATTCACCCCTCCACTTT	CASRRDANSPLHF
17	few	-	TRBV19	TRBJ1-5	TGTGCCAGTAGTGAACCTACAGGAACCTTTAGCAATCAGCCCCAGCATTTT	CASSEPTGTFSNQPQHF
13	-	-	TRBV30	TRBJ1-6	TGTGCCTGTTCCGGGGGTTGGCATTCACCCCTCCACTTT	CACSGGWHSPLHF
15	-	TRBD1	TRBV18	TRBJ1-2	TGTGCCAGCTCCCGGGGACAGGGGGCGAAGTGGGGCTACACCTTC	CASSRGQGAKWGYTF
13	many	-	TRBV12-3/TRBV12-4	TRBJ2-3	TGTGCCAGCACCCCCGGTCCCGCAGATACGCAGTATTTT	CASTPGPADTQYF
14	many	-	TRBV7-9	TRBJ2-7	TGTGCCAGCAGCTTCGGAGCGCCCACCTACGAGCAGTACTTC	CASSFGAPTYEQYF
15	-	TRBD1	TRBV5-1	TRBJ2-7	TGCGCCAGCAGCCTTCTGGGACAGGGGGGAAACGAGCAGTACTTC	CASSLLGQGGNEQYF
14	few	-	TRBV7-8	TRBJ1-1	TGTGCCAGCAGCCCCCGGGGACGGTACACTGAAGCTTTCTTT	CASSPRGRYTEAFF
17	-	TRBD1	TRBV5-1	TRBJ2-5	TGCGCCAGCAGCTTGGATGGGACAGGGGTAAATCTAGAGACCCAGTACTTC	CASSLDGTGVNLETQYF
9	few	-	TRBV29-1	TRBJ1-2	TGCAGCGAAAATGAGGGCTACACCTTC	CSENEGYTF
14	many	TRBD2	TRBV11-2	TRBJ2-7	TGTGCCAGCAGGTCGCCGGGACCAGCGGGGGAGCAGTACTTC	CASRSPGPAGEQYF
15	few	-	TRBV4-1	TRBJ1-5	TGCGCCAGCAGCCAAGTTTTAGGGGTAGGTCAGCCCCAGCATTTT	CASSQVLGVGQPQHF
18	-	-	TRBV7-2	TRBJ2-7	TGTGCCAGCAGCTTGAAGGTCTTTGCGCTAGACGGGGCCTACGAGCAGTACTTC	CASSLKVFALDGAYEQYF
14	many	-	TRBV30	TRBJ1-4	TGTGCCTGGACCACAGGGATCCAAAATGAAAAACTGTTTTTT	CAWTTGIQNEKLFF
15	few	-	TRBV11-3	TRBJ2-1	TGTGCCAGCAGCTTAGCCACTAAAACAGGGTATGAGCAGTTCTTC	CASSLATKTGYEQFF
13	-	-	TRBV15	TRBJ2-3	TGTGCCACGGGGGCGAGGAGCACAGATACGCAGTATTTT	CATGARSTDTQYF
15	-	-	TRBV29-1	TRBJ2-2	TGCAGCGTTACCCTCCTAGGACAGAACACCGGGGAGCTGTTTTTT	CSVTLLGQNTGELFF
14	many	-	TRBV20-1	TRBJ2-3	TGCAGTGCTAGAGATAGTGGGGGCACAGATACGCAGTATTTT	CSARDSGGTDTQYF
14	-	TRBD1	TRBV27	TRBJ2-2	TGTGCCAGCAGTAAGGGACAGGGCACCGGGGAGCTGTTTTTT	CASSKGQGTGELFF
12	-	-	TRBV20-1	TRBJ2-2	TGCAGTGCTGGCACCCAGGCCGGGGAGCTGTTTTTT	CSAGTQAGELFF
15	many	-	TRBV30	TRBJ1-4	TGTGCCTGGAGTGTACCGGGAGCGGCTAATGAAAAACTGTTTTTT	CAWSVPGAANEKLFF
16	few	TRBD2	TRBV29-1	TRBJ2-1	TGCAGCGTTGGGGCTAGCGGGAGGGCCAATGGATATGAGCAGTTCTTC	CSVGASGRANGYEQFF
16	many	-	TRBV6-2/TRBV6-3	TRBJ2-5	TGTGCCAGCAGTTCGCTAGGGACGCCGGCCAAAGAGACCCAGTACTTC	CASSSLGTPAKETQYF
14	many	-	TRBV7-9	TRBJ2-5	TGTGCCAGCAGCCAACCGACAGGTCGAGAGACCCAGTACTTC	CASSQPTGRETQYF
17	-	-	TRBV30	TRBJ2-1	TGTGCCTGGAGGACAACGGAGCCCTCGGGACGGGTCGGTGAGCAGTTCTTC	CAWRTTEPSGRVGEQFF
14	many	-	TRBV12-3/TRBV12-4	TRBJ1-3	TGTGCCAGCAGTTTCAGGACCTCTGGAAACACCATATATTTT	CASSFRTSGNTIYF